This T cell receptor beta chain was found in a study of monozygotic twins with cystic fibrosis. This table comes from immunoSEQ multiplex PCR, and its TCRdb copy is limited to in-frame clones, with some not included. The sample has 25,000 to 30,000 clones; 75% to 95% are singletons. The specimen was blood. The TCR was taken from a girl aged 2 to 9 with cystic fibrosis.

The CDR3 DNA is TGTGCCAGCAGTGACCCTCGACAGGGGGCGAGTAGCCAGGCCAATCAGCCCCAGCATTTT. This translates into CASSDPRQGASSQANQPQHF. This chain connects TRBV6-1 to TRBJ1-5; 10 nucleotides match TRBD1. V was clipped by 3 bases and J by 3 bases; unmatched bases: 17. The CDR3 spans 20 residues. Germline loops: CDR1 MNHNS, CDR2 SASEGT.